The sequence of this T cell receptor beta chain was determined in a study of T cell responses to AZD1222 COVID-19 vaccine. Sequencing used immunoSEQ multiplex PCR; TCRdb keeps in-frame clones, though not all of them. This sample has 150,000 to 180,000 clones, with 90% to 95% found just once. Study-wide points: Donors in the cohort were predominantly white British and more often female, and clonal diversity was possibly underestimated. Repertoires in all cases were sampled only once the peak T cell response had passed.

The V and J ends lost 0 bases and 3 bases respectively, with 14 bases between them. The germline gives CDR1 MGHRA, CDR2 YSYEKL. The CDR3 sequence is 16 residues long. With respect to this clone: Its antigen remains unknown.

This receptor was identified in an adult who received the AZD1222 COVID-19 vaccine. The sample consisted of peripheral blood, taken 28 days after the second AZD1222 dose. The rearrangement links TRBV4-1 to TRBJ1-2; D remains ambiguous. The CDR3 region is CASSQDFAGGYYGYTF. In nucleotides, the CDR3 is TGCGCCAGCAGCCAAGACTTCGCGGGCGGGTACTATGGCTACACCTTC.